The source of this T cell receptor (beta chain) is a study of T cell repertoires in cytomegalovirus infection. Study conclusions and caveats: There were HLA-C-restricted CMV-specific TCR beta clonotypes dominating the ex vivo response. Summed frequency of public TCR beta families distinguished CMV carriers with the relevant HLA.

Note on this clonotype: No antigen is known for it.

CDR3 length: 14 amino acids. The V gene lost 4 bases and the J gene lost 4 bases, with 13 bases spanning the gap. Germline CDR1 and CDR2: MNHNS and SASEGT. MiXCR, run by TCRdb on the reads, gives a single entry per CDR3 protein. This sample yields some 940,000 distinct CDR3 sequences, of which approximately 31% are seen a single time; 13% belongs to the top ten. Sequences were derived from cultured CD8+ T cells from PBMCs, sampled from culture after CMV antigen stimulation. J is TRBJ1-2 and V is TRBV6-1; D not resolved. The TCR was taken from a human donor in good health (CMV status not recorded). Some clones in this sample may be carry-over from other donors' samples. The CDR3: CASSARPSPYGYTF. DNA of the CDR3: TGTGCCAGCAGTGCTCGACCATCCCCCTATGGCTACACCTTC.